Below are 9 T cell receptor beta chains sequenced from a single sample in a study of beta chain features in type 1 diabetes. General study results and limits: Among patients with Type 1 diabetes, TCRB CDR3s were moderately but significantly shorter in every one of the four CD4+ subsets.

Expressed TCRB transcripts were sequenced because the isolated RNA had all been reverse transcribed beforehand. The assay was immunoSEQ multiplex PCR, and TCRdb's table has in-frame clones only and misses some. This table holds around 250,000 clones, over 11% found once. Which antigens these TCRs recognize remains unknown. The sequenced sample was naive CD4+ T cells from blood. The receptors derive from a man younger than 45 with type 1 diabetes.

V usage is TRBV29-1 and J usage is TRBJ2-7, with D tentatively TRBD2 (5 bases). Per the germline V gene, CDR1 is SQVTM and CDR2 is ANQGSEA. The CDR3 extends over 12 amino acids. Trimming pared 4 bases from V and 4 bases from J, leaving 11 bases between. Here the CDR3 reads CSVGAVGYEQYF. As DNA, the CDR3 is TGCAGCGTTGGAGCGGTGGGGTACGAGCAGTACTTC.

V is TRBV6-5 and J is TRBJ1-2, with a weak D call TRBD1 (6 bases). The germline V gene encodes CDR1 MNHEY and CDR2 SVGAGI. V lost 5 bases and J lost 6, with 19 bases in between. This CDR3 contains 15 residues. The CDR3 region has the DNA TGTGCCAGCAGTAAGTGGACCGGGACAACGAATGGCTACACCTTC. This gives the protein CASSKWTGTTNGYTF.

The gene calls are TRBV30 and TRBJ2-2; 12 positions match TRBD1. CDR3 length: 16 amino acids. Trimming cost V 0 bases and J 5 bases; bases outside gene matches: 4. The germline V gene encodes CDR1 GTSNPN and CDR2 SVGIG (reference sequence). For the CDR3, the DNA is TGTGCCTGGAGTGTACTGGGACAGGGGGCTACCGGGGAGCTGTTTTTT. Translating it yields CAWSVLGQGATGELFF.

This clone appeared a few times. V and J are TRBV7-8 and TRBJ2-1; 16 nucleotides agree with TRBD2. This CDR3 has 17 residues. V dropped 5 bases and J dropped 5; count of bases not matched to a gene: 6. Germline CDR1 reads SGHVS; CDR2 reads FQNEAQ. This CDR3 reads CASSMGLAGGPNNEQFF. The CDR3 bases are TGTGCCAGCAGCATGGGACTAGCGGGAGGGCCCAACAATGAGCAGTTCTTC.

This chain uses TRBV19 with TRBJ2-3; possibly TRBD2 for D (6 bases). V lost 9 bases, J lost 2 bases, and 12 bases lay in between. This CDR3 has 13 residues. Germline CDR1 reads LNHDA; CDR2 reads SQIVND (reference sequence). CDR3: CASLSGDTDTQYF. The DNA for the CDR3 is TGTGCCAGCCTCTCGGGGGACACAGATACGCAGTATTTT. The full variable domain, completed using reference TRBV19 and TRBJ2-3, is DGGITQSPKYLFRKEGQNVTLSCEQNLNHDAMYWYRQDPGQGLRLIYYSQIVNDFQKGDIAEGYSVSREKKESFPLTVTSAQKNPTAFYLCASLSGDTDTQYFGPGTRLTVL.

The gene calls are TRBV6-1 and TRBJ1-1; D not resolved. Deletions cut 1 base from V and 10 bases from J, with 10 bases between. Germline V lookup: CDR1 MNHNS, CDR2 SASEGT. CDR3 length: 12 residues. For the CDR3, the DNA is TGTGCCAGCAGTGAAGTCGGGAGGAGAGCTTTCTTT. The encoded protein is CASSEVGRRAFF.

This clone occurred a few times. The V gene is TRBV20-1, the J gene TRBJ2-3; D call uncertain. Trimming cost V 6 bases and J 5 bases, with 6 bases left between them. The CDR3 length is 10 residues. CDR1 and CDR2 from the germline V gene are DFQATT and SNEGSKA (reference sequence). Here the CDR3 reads CSAVGDTQYF. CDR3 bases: TGCAGTGCGGTCGGAGATACGCAGTATTTT.

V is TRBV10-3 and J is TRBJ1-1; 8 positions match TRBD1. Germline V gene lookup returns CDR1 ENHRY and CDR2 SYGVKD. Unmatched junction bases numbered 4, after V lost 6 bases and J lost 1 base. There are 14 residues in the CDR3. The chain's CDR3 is CAISQGQANTEAFF. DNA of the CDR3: TGTGCCATCAGCCAGGGACAGGCGAACACTGAAGCTTTCTTT.

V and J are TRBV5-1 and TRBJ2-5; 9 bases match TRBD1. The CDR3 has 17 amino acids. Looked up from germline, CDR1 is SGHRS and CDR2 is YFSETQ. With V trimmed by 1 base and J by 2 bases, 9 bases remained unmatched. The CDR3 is CASSLTGQGRGQETQYF. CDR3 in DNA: TGCGCCAGCAGCTTGACGGGACAGGGAAGAGGGCAAGAGACCCAGTACTTC.